Following are 3 T cell receptor beta chains from one sample sequenced in a study of CD8 T cells in Susac syndrome. Reverse transcription of roughly 0.5 to 1 ug RNA was carried out with random hexamers. MiXCR was run by TCRdb on the immunoSEQ multiplex PCR reads, yielding one entry per CDR3 protein. This repertoire shows around 130,000 distinct CDR3 sequences, 90% to 95% found once; its top ten account for approximately 0.12%. Sequencing used CD4+ T cells from PBMCs. The source is a human donor with multiple sclerosis.

The chain joins TRBV6-2 or TRBV6-3 to TRBJ2-4, with 7 bases that match TRBD1. Germline loops: CDR1 MNHEY, CDR2 SVGEGT. V lost 2 bases to trimming and J lost 13 bases; unmatched junction nucleotides: 8. There are 13 residues in the CDR3. CDR3 protein: CASSYHESGQQYF. The CDR3 region has the DNA TGTGCCAGCAGTTACCACGAATCGGGACAGCAGTACTTC.

This sequence joins TRBV20-1 and TRBJ2-3, with 8 bases matching TRBD2. The CDR3 covers 14 residues. Germline loops: CDR1 DFQATT, CDR2 SNEGSKA (reference sequence). V was clipped by 3 bases and J by 0 bases; unmatched bases: 2. The CDR3 DNA sequence: TGCAGTGCTAGCGGACTAGCAAGCACAGATACGCAGTATTTT. This gives the protein CSASGLASTDTQYF.

The rearrangement joins TRBV28 to TRBJ2-7, with 7 bases fitting TRBD1. The CDR3 is made up of 14 amino acids. The junction had 13 bases not matched to a gene; V was cut back by 9 bases and J by 5 bases. Germline CDR1 MDHEN, CDR2 SYDVKM. The CDR3 sequence: CASRPHTGQNEQYF. The CDR3 region has the DNA TGTGCCAGTCGACCCCATACGGGACAGAACGAGCAGTACTTC. Complete variable domain (other parts from reference TRBV28 and TRBJ2-7): DVKVTQSSRYLVKRTGEKVFLECVQDMDHENMFWYRQDPGLGLRLIYFSYDVKMKEKGDIPEGYSVSREKKERFSLILESASTNQTSMYLCASRPHTGQNEQYFGPGTRLTVT.